The rows below give T cell receptor beta chains drawn from one sample of a study of blood T cell repertoires in COVID-19. Data came from immunoSEQ multiplex PCR; TCRdb stores just in-frame clones and leaves some out. The repertoire holds about 270,000 clones, approximately 91% seen once, with over 2% in the top ten. Sequences were obtained from PBMCs or T cells enriched from blood (not recorded which). The source is a woman aged 40 to 50 with acute COVID-19. Each CDR3 is given without its conserved first and last residue. The order of the fields is V gene, CDR3 protein.

>TRBV4-1
ASSASPSGNEQF
>TRBV4-2
ASSQESGGEGYSTDTQY
>TRBV27
ASSPGQAISTDTQY
>TRBV9
ASSSTDSNQPQH
>TRBV25-1
ASSNLRDRVPGANVLT
>TRBV28
ASSFGDRQSYT
>TRBV2
ASSDLSRGGRDTQY
>TRBV5-1
ASNPRGLGDEKLF
>TRBV12-5
ASGPTRTSGEQF
>TRBV4-1
ASSQTATNEKLF
>TRBV18
ASSPLGQGAFTGELF
>TRBV30
AWSGRDEQY
>TRBV7-9
ASSPILAANTGELF
>TRBV29-1
SVNRGRNTEAF
>TRBV28
ASRSRGLGNQPQH
>TRBV27
ASSPPRTSGSNEQF
>TRBV5-6
ASSLDSGRVTDTQY
>TRBV6-5
ASSYRDSNSPLH
>TRBV30
AWAPSGRGADTEAF